The sequence of this T cell receptor (beta chain) was determined in a study of early stage breast cancer tumors. Overall study: Among some 12 ER+/PR+/HER2- tumors, eight were ductal, four lobular.

Worth noting for this clone: Antigen: not known.

General observations from the study: Most shared enriched TCRB sequences were commonly generated ones. Compared with adjacent normal breast, tumors showed approximately 2.5-fold denser, more clonal T cells.

Blood replicates held 0.5 ug DNA, tumor or normal breast around 1.5 ug, two each. Here immunoSEQ multiplex PCR was the method, and the copy in TCRdb shows in-frame clones only, minus some. The data hold some 32,000 clones, with around 67% observed a single time. The V gene's germline CDR1 is LNHDA and CDR2 SQIVND (reference sequence). V shed 6 bases, J shed 7 bases, and the junction held 8 bases outside the gene matches. The CDR3 consists of 13 residues. The TCR comes from a person aged 25 to 39 with breast cancer. Sequencing input: breast tumor tissue. The genes are TRBV19 and TRBJ2-5; 7 bases line up with TRBD2. CDR3 DNA sequence: TGTGCCAGTAGCCAGCGGGACCTACCGACCCAGTACTTC. Translating it yields CASSQRDLPTQYF.